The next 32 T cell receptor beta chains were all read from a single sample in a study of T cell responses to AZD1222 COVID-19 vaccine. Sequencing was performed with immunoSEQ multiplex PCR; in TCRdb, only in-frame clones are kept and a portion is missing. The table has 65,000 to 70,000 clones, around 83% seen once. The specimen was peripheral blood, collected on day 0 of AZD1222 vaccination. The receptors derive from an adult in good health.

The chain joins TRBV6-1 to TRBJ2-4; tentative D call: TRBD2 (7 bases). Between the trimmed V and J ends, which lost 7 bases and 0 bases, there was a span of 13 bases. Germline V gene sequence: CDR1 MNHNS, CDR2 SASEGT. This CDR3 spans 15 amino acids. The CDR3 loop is CASTEGGLAKNIQYF. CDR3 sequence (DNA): TGTGCCAGCACTGAGGGGGGGCTAGCCAAAAACATTCAGTACTTC.

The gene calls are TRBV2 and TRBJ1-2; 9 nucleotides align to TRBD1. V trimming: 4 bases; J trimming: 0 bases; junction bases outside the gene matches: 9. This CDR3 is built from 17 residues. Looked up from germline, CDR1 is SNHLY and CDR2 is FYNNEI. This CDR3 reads CASSGGLGQGTNYGYTF. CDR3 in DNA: TGTGCCAGCAGTGGAGGACTCGGACAGGGGACTAACTATGGCTACACCTTC.

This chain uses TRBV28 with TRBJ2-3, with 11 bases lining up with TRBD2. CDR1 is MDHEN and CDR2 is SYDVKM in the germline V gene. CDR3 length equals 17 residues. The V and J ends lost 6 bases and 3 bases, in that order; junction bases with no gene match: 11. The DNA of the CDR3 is TGTGCCAGCAGCCTAACCGTTAGCGGGGGGGCTACAGATACGCAGTATTTT. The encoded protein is CASSLTVSGGATDTQYF.

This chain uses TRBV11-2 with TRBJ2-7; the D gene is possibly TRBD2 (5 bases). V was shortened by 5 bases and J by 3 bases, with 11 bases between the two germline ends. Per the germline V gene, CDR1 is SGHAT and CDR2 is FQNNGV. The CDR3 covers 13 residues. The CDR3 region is CASSPPAGYEQYF. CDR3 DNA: TGTGCCAGCAGCCCCCCGGCGGGCTACGAGCAGTACTTC.

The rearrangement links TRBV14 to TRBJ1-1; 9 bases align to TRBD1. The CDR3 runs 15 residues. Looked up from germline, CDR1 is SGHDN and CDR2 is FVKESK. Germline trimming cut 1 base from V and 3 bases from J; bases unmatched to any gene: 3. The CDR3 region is CASSQGDRVYTEAFF. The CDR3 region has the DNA TGTGCCAGCAGCCAAGGGGACAGGGTTTACACTGAAGCTTTCTTT. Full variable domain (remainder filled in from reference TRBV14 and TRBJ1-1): EAGVTQFPSHSVIEKGQTVTLRCDPISGHDNLYWYRRVMGKEIKFLLHFVKESKQDESGMPNNRFLAERTGGTYSTLKVQPAELEDSGVYFCASSQGDRVYTEAFFGQGTRLTVV.

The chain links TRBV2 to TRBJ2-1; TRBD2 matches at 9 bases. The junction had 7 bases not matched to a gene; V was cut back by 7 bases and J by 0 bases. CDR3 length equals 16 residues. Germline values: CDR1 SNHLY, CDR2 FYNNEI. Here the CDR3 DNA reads TGTGCCAGCAACGCACTAGCGGGTGCCTCCTACAATGAGCAGTTCTTC. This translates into CASNALAGASYNEQFF.

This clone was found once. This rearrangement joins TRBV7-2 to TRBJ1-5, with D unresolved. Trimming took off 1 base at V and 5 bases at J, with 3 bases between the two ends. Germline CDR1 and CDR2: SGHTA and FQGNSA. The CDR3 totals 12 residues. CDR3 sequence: CASSLGYQPQHF. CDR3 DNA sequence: TGTGCCAGCAGCTTAGGTTATCAGCCCCAGCATTTT.

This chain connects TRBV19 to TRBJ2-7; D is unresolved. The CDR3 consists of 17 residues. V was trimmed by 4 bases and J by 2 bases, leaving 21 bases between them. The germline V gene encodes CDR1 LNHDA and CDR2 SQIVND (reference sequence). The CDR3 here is CASSTDKGLGRPYEQYF. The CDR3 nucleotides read TGTGCCAGTAGTACAGATAAGGGCCTAGGACGCCCCTACGAGCAGTACTTC.

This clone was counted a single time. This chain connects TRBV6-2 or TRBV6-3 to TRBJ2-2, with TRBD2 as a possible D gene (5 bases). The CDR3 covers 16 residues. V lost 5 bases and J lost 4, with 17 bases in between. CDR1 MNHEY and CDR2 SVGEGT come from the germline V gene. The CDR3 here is CASSTGEGLSTGELFF. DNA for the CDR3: TGTGCCAGCAGTACCGGGGAAGGGCTATCCACCGGGGAGCTGTTTTTT.

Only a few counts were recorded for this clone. In DNA, the CDR3 is TGTGCCAGCAGTATGACTAGCGGGGCCCATTACAATGAGCAGTTCTTC. Protein product: CASSMTSGAHYNEQFF. V usage is TRBV27 and J usage is TRBJ2-1; 11 bases match TRBD2. The CDR3 length is 16 residues. The V segment lost 5 bases and the J segment 4 bases; nucleotides outside the gene matches: 7. CDR1 and CDR2 (germline): MNHEY, SMNVEV (reference sequence).

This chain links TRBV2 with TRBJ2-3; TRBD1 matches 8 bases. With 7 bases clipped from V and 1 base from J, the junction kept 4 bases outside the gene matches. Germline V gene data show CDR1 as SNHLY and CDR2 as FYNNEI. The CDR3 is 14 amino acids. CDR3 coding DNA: TGTGCCAGCAATTCGGGACAGGGCACAGATACGCAGTATTTT. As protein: CASNSGQGTDTQYF. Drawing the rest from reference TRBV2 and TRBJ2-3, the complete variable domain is EPEVTQTPSHQVTQMGQEVILRCVPISNHLYFYWYRQILGQKVEFLVSFYNNEISEKSEIFDDQFSVERPDGSNFTLKIRSTKLEDSAMYFCASNSGQGTDTQYFGPGTRLTVL.

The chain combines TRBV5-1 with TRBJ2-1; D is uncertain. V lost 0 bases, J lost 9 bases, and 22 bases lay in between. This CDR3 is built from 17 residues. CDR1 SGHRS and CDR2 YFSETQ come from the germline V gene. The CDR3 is CASSLAGSSVVGGEQFF. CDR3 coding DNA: TGCGCCAGCAGCTTGGCGGGTAGCTCGGTTGTCGGCGGTGAGCAGTTCTTC.

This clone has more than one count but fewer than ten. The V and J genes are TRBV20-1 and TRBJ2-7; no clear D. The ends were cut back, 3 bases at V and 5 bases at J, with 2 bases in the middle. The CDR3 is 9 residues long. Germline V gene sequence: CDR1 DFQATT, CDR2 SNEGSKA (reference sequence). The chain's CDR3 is CSASHEQYF. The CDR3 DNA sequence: TGCAGTGCTAGCCACGAGCAGTACTTC.

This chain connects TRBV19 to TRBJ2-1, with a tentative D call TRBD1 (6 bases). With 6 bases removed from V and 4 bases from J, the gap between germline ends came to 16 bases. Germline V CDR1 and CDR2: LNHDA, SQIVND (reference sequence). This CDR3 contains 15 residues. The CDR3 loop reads CASRPGQRDYNEQFF. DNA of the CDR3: TGTGCCAGTAGGCCGGGACAAAGGGATTACAATGAGCAGTTCTTC.

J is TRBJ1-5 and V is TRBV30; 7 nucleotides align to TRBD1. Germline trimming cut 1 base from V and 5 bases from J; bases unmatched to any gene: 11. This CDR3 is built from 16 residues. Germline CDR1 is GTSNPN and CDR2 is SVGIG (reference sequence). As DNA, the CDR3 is TGTGCCTGGAGTGAGCTAGGCAGGGGGGGACATCAGCCCCAGCATTTT. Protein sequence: CAWSELGRGGHQPQHF.

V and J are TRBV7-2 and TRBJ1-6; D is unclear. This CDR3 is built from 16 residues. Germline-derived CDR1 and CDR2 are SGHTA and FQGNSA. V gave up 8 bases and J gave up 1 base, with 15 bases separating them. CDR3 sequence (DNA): TGTGCCAGCCGGGCCAGAGAGAAATCCTATAATTCACCCCTCCACTTT. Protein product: CASRAREKSYNSPLHF. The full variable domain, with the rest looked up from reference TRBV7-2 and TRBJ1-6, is GAGVSQSPSNKVTEKGKDVELRCDPISGHTALYWYRQSLGQGLEFLIYFQGNSAPDKSGLPSDRFSAERTGGSVSTLTIQRTQQEDSAVYLCASRAREKSYNSPLHFGNGTRLTVT.

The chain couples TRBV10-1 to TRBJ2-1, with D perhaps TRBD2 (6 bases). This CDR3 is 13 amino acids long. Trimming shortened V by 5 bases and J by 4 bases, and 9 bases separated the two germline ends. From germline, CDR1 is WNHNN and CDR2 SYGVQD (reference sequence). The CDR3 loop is CASSSGPYNEQFF. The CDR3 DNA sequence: TGCGCCAGCAGTAGCGGGCCTTACAATGAGCAGTTCTTC.

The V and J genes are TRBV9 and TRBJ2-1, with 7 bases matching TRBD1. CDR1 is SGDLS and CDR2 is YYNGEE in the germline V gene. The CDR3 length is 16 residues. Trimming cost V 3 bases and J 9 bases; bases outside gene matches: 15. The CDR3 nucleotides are TGTGCCAGCAGCGCCCAGTGGGGACAGATGTCAGCTGAGCAGTTCTTC. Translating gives CASSAQWGQMSAEQFF.

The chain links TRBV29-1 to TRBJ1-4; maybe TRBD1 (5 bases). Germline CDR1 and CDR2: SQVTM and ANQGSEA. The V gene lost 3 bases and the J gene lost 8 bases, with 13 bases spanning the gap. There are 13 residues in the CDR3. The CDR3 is CSVDGGAGEKLFF. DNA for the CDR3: TGCAGCGTTGACGGCGGGGCAGGGGAAAAACTGTTTTTT.

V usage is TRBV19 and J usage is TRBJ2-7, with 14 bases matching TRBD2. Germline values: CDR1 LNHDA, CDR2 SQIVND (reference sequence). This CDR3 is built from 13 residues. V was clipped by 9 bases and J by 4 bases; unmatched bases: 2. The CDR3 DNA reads TGTGCCAGCGGGACTAGCGGGGGTTACGAGCAGTACTTC. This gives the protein CASGTSGGYEQYF.

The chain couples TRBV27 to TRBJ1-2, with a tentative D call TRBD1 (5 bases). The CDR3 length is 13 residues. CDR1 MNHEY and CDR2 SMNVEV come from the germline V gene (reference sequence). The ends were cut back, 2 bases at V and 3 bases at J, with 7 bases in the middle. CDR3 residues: CASSLGTDYGYTF. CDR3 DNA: TGTGCCAGCAGTTTAGGGACGGACTATGGCTACACCTTC.

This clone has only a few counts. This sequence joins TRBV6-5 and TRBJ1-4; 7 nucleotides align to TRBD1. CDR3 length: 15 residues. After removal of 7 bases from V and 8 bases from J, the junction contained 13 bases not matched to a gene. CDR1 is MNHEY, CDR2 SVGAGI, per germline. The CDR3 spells CASTDGQAGGEKLFF. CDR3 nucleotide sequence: TGTGCCAGCACCGACGGACAGGCCGGGGGAGAAAAACTGTTTTTT.

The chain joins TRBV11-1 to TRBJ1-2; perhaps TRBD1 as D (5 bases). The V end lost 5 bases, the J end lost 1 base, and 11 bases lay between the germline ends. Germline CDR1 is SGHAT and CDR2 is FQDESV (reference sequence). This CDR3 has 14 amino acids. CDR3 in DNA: TGTGCCAGCAGCGTGAGCAGGGATAACTATGGCTACACCTTC. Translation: CASSVSRDNYGYTF.

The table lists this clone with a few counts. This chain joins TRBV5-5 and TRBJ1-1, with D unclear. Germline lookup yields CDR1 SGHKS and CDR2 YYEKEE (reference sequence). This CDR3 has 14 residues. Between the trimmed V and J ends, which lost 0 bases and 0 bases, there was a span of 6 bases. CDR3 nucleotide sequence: TGTGCCAGCAGCTTGGTATTAATGAACACTGAAGCTTTCTTT. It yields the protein CASSLVLMNTEAFF.

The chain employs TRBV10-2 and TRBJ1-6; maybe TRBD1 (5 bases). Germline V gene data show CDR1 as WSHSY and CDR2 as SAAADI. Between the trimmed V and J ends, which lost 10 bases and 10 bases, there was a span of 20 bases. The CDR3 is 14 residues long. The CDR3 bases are TGCGCCATACGAGGGCAGGGTTCTGGGTCACCCCTCCACTTT. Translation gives CAIRGQGSGSPLHF.

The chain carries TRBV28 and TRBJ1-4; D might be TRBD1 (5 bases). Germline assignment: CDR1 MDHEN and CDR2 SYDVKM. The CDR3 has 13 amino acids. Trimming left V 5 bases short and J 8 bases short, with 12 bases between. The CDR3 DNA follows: TGTGCCAGCAGTGCAGGGTCCCGGGAAAAACTGTTTTTT. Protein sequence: CASSAGSREKLFF.

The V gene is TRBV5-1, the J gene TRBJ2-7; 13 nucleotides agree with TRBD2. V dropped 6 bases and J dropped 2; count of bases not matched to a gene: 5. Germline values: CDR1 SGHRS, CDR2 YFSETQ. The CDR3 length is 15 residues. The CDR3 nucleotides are TGCGCCAGCACCTTTACTAGCGGGGGGGCCTACGAGCAGTACTTC. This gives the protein CASTFTSGGAYEQYF.

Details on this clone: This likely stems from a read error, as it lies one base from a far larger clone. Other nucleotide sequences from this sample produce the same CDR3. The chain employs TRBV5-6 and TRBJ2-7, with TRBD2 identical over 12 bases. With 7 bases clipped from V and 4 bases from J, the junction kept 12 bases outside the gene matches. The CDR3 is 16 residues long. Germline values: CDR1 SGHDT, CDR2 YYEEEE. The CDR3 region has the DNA TGTGCCAGCTGCGGGGATCTAGCGGGGGGGCCGTACGAGCAGTACTTC. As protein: CASCGDLAGGPYEQYF.

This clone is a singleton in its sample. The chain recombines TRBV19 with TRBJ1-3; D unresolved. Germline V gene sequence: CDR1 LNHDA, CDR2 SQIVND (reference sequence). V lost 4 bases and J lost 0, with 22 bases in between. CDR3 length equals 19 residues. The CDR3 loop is CASSRKPARLASSGNTIYF. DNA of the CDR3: TGTGCCAGTAGTAGAAAGCCTGCCAGGCTAGCAAGCTCTGGAAACACCATATATTTT.

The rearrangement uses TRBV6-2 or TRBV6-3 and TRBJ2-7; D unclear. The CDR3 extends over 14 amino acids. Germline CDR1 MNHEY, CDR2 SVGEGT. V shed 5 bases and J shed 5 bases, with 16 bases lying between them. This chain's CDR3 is CASSTIGRWNEQYF. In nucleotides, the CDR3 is TGTGCCAGCAGTACTATAGGACGGTGGAACGAGCAGTACTTC.

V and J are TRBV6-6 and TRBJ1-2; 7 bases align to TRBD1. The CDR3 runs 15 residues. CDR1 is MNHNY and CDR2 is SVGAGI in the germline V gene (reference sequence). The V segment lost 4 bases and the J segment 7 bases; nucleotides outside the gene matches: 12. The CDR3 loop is CASSFNTGEVGGYTF. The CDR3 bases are TGTGCCAGCAGTTTCAACACAGGGGAAGTGGGTGGCTACACCTTC.

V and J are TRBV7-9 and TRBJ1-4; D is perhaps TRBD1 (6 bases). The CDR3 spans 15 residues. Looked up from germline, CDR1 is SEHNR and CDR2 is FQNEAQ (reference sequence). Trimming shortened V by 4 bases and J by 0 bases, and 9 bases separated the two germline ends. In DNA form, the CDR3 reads TGTGCCAGCAGCTCTGGACAGACAACTAATGAAAAACTGTTTTTT. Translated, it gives CASSSGQTTNEKLFF.